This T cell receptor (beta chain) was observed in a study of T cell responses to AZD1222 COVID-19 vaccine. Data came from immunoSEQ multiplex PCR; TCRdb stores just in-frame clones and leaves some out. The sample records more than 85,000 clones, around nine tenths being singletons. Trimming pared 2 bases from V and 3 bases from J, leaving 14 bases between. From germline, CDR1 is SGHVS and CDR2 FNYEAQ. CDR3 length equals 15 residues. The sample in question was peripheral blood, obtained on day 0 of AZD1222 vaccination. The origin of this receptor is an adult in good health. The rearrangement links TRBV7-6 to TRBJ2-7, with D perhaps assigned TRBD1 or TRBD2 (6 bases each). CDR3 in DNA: TGTGCCAGCAGCTTACGCCAGGGGAGGCTCTACGAGCAGTACTTC. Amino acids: CASSLRQGRLYEQYF. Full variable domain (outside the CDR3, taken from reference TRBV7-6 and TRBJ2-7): GAGVSQSPRYKVTKRGQDVALRCDPISGHVSLYWYRQALGQGPEFLTYFNYEAQQDKSGLPNDRFSAERPEGSISTLTIQRTEQRDSAMYRCASSLRQGRLYEQYFGPGTRLTVT.